Included here is one T cell receptor (beta chain) sequence, with context. No antigen is known for it. Deletions cut 3 bases from V and 4 bases from J, with 12 bases between. There are 14 residues in the CDR3. The data were taken from a study of T cells after yellow fever vaccination. Points from the study as a whole: After the booster, 96% of CD4 and 88% of CD8 primary-response clones were re-detected. Contamination of FACS-sorted repertoires by abundant clonotypes from the bulk population could occur.

TCRdb recomputed calls from the 5' RACE reads with MiXCR, one row per CDR3 protein. The table records about 630,000 distinct CDR3 sequences, approximately 13% of them present only once. The chain joins TRBV12-3 or TRBV12-4 to TRBJ2-5; D remains ambiguous. Sequenced material: PBMCs, taken on the day of the yellow fever booster vaccination. This TCR was recovered from a man in his thirties or forties who received the YFV17D yellow fever vaccine. The chain's CDR3 is CASSLGRSRETQYF. Written as DNA, the CDR3 is TGTGCCAGCAGTTTGGGCAGGAGCCGAGAGACCCAGTACTTC.